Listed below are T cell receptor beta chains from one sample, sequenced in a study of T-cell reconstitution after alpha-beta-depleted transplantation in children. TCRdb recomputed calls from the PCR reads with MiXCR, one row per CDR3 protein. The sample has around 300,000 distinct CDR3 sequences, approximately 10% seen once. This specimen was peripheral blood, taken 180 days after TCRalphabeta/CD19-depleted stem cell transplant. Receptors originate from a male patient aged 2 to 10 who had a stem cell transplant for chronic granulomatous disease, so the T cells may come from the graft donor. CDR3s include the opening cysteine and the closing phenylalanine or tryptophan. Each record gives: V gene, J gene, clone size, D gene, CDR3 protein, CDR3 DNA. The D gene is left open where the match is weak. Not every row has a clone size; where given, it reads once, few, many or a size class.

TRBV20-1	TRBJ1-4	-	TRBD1	CSAQNRGFNEKLFF	TGCAGTGCTCAAAACAGGGGTTTCAACGAAAAACTGTTTTTT
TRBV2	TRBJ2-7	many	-	CASSDTRPSYEQYF	TGTGCCAGCAGTGACACCCGTCCCTCCTACGAGCAGTACTTC
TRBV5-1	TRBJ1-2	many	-	CASSPGTLPYGYGYTF	TGCGCCAGCAGCCCGGGGACACTTCCTTACGGCTATGGCTACACCTTC
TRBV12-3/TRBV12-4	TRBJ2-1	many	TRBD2	CASRAGLSYNEQFF	TGTGCCAGCAGAGCGGGGCTATCCTACAATGAGCAGTTCTTC
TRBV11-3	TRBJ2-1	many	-	CASSLGFRDEQFF	TGTGCCAGCAGCTTAGGTTTCCGGGATGAGCAGTTCTTC
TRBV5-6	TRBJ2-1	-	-	CASSWTGNEQFF	TGTGCCAGCAGCTGGACCGGCAATGAGCAGTTCTTC
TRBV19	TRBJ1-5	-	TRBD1	CASREGQGIRNQPQHF	TGTGCCAGTAGGGAGGGACAGGGGATACGCAATCAGCCCCAGCATTTT
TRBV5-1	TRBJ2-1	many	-	CASRYRDEQFF	TGCGCCAGCAGGTACAGGGATGAGCAGTTCTTC
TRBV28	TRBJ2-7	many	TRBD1	CASTPGGTGSKEQYF	TGTGCCAGCACCCCAGGGGGGACAGGGTCTAAAGAGCAGTACTTC
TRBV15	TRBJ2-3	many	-	CATSRKTDTQYF	TGTGCCACCAGCAGGAAGACAGATACGCAGTATTTT
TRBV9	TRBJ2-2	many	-	CASSVGPTTGELFF	TGTGCCAGCAGCGTAGGACCTACCACCGGGGAGCTGTTTTTT
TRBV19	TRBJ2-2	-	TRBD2	CASLAQRERTGELFF	TGTGCCAGTTTGGCTCAGCGGGAGAGGACCGGGGAGCTGTTTTTT
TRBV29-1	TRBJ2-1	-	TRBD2	CSVGESGGHNEQFF	TGCAGCGTCGGAGAGAGCGGGGGCCACAATGAGCAGTTCTTC
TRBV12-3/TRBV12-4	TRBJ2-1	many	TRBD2	CASRSGTSGRGGTHEQFF	TGTGCCAGCAGAAGCGGGACTAGCGGGAGGGGGGGAACACATGAGCAGTTCTTC
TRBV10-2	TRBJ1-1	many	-	CASRDSDRSNTEAFF	TGCGCCAGCAGGGACTCAGACAGGAGTAACACTGAAGCTTTCTTT
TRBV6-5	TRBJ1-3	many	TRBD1	CASSYLQGRGNTIYF	TGTGCCAGCAGTTACCTACAGGGGAGAGGAAACACCATATATTTT
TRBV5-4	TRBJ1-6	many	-	CASSLSVNSPLHF	TGTGCCAGCAGCCTCTCAGTCAATTCACCCCTCCACTTT
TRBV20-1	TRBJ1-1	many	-	CSARDRFAFELNTEAFF	TGCAGTGCTAGAGATCGCTTCGCTTTTGAGCTTAACACTGAAGCTTTCTTT
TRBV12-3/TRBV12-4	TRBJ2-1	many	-	CASSPEVAVSSYNEQFF	TGTGCCAGCAGTCCCGAGGTAGCGGTCTCCTCCTACAATGAGCAGTTCTTC
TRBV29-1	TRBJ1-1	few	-	CSVGRDMLNTEAFF	TGCAGCGTTGGACGGGACATGTTGAACACTGAAGCTTTCTTT
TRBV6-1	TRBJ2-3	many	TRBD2	CASTLAVNTDTQYF	TGTGCCAGCACTCTAGCGGTGAACACAGATACGCAGTATTTT
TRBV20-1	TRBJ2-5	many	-	CSARDPRGLGETQYF	TGCAGTGCTAGGGACCCCCGGGGCCTCGGGGAGACCCAGTACTTC
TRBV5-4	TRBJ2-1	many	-	CASSLTFSNEQFF	TGTGCCAGCAGCTTGACCTTCTCCAATGAGCAGTTCTTC
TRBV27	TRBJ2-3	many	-	CASSPYRGTDTQYF	TGTGCCAGCAGCCCTTACAGGGGCACAGATACGCAGTATTTT
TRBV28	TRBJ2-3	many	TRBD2	CASSTPPGLTDTQYF	TGTGCCAGCAGTACGCCACCGGGACTAACAGATACGCAGTATTTT
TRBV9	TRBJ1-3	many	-	CASSVRGSVSGNTIYF	TGTGCCAGCAGCGTAAGGGGGTCGGTCTCCGGAAACACCATATATTTT
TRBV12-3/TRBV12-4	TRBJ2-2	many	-	CASRLDGRAGELFF	TGTGCCAGCCGCTTAGACGGGCGGGCCGGGGAGCTGTTTTTT
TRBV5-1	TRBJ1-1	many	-	CASSFSFPGGRTEAFF	TGCGCCAGCAGCTTTTCGTTCCCTGGGGGTAGGACTGAAGCTTTCTTT
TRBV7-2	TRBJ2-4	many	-	CASSFFGTRDIQYF	TGTGCCAGCAGCTTCTTTGGGACCAGGGACATTCAGTACTTC
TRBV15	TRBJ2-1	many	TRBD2	CATSRDLTGGQGEQFF	TGTGCCACCAGCAGAGATCTAACGGGAGGGCAAGGAGAGCAGTTCTTC